This TCR beta chain is drawn from a study of T-cell memory formation after mild COVID-19. Whole-study context: Clustering of TCRs was largely donor specific. Study results and limitations: Whereas later expanders leaned CD4+, clones contracting day 15 to 85 showed a balanced CD4/CD8 makeup. Whether day 37 second-wave clones are SARS-CoV-2-specific was not confirmed. CD8+ contracting clones occupied EMRA, while CD4+ ones occupied mainly CM and EM.

Via MiXCR, TCRdb re-called the 5' RACE reads, giving one row per CDR3 protein. The sample yields about 420,000 distinct CDR3 sequences, 23% seen once. This clonotype was found a few times. Its antigen is currently unknown. In germline, CDR1 is MDHEN, CDR2 SYDVKM. CDR3 size: 15 residues. The trim removed 6 bases at V and 3 bases at J, leaving 11 bases unmatched. The sequencing sample was made of PBMCs or a T cell subset sorted from them (not recorded which). The V and J genes are TRBV28 and TRBJ2-7; TRBD1 matches at 7 bases. The sequence was collected from an adult woman who had mild COVID-19 (a few samples of this study predate the infection). Cell type and time point are not known. The CDR3 region is CASSRDRGFGYEQYF. In nucleotides, the CDR3 is TGTGCCAGCAGCCGGGACAGAGGTTTTGGCTACGAGCAGTACTTC.